The entry that follows covers one TCR beta chain sequence. Libraries were prepared by immunoSEQ multiplex PCR; TCRdb keeps only in-frame clonotypes and omits some of them. The sample shows 50,000 or so clones, 70% to 90% of them seen only once. These data are taken from a study of OX40 agonist ivuxolimab in advanced cancers. The CDR3 spans 15 residues. The V end lost 5 bases, the J end lost 4 bases, and 17 bases lay between the germline ends. CDR1 and CDR2 from the germline V gene are MNHEY and SMNVEV (reference sequence). J is TRBJ1-2 and V is TRBV27; D gene ambiguous. The material sequenced was CD4+ or CD8+ T cells sorted from blood, taken in a trial of the OX40 agonist ivuxolimab. This sequence originates from an adult with an advanced solid tumor such as melanoma, head and neck, liver or kidney cancer. The CDR3 DNA sequence: TGTGCCAGCAGTCTGAAACCACAGACTTCCTATGGCTACACCTTC. Translation gives CASSLKPQTSYGYTF.